The 28 T cell receptor beta chains in this list originate from one sample, sequenced in a study of cytomegalovirus exposure and HLA in healthy donors. Data came from immunoSEQ multiplex PCR; TCRdb stores just in-frame clones and leaves some out. This repertoire shows about 330,000 clones, roughly 88% found once; its top ten account for around 0.84%. The specimen was PBMCs. The receptors come from a woman aged 18-29 years in good health and CMV-seronegative.

This chain joins TRBV6-5 and TRBJ1-4; D gene ambiguous. V lost 8 bases to trimming and J lost 7 bases, with 17 bases between them. Germline CDR1 and CDR2: MNHEY and SVGAGI. The CDR3 runs to 14 residues. As DNA, the CDR3 is TGTGCCAGCCAAAAGGCCGGGATCCCTGAAAAACTGTTTTTT. It specifies CASQKAGIPEKLFF.

This chain joins TRBV6-5 and TRBJ1-2; TRBD1 aligns across 11 bases. Germline CDR1 MNHEY, CDR2 SVGAGI. The CDR3 sequence is 15 residues long. J gave up 2 bases and V 4 bases, and 3 bases lay outside the gene matches. CDR3 protein: CASSLRTGGNYGYTF. CDR3 nucleotides: TGTGCCAGCAGTTTGAGGACAGGGGGCAACTATGGCTACACCTTC.

V gene TRBV29-1 combines with J gene TRBJ2-5; perhaps TRBD1 as D (6 bases). CDR1 and CDR2 (germline): SQVTM, ANQGSEA. The CDR3 runs 12 residues. V was trimmed by 7 bases and J by 1 base, leaving 10 bases between them. Written as DNA, the CDR3 is TGCAGCGGATCGGACAGCCAAGAGACCCAGTACTTC. As protein: CSGSDSQETQYF.

The sample holds a few counts of this clone. The rearrangement joins TRBV6-5 to TRBJ1-1, with D unresolved. CDR3 length equals 13 residues. Germline V gene data show CDR1 as MNHEY and CDR2 as SVGAGI. Trimming stripped 0 bases from V and 3 bases from J, with 5 bases between. The CDR3 loop is CASSYSRDTEAFF. In DNA, the CDR3 is TGTGCCAGCAGTTACTCGAGGGACACTGAAGCTTTCTTT.

CDR3 coding DNA: TGCGCCAGCAGCCGAAGCGGGGGACTCTACAATGAGCAGTTCTTC. Its translation is CASSRSGGLYNEQFF. This chain uses TRBV4-3 with TRBJ2-1; TRBD2 matches at 8 bases. V lost 4 bases to trimming and J lost 3 bases; unmatched junction nucleotides: 5. This CDR3 has 15 amino acids. CDR1 is LGHNA and CDR2 is YSLEER in the germline V gene.

This chain connects TRBV7-2 to TRBJ2-3; TRBD1 matches 7 bases. The CDR3 extends over 15 amino acids. The V gene's germline CDR1 is SGHTA and CDR2 FQGNSA. Trimming at V came to 0 bases and at J to 4 bases, leaving 4 bases not matched to a gene. CDR3 protein: CASSLARQGPDTQYF. The CDR3 coding sequence is TGTGCCAGCAGCTTAGCGAGACAGGGCCCAGATACGCAGTATTTT. Full variable domain (rest looked up from reference TRBV7-2 and TRBJ2-3): GAGVSQSPSNKVTEKGKDVELRCDPISGHTALYWYRQSLGQGLEFLIYFQGNSAPDKSGLPSDRFSAERTGGSVSTLTIQRTQQEDSAVYLCASSLARQGPDTQYFGPGTRLTVL.

V gene TRBV5-1 combines with J gene TRBJ1-1, with 8 bases matching TRBD1. The V and J ends lost 3 bases and 3 bases, in that order; junction bases with no gene match: 4. The germline CDR1 and CDR2 sequences are SGHRS and YFSETQ. CDR3 size: 14 residues. CDR3 loop: CASSSQGDYTEAFF. The CDR3 region has the DNA TGCGCCAGCAGCTCACAGGGGGACTACACTGAAGCTTTCTTT.

The genes are TRBV2 and TRBJ2-2; 14 bases agree with TRBD2. The ends lost 7 bases at V and 5 bases at J; junction bases unmatched: 9. The germline gives CDR1 SNHLY, CDR2 FYNNEI. The CDR3 totals 17 residues. The CDR3, as DNA: TGTGCCAGCACCTCGGGACTAGCGGGAGTTGGTACCGGGGAGCTGTTTTTT. Translation: CASTSGLAGVGTGELFF.

The V call is TRBV6-6, the J call TRBJ2-1; D possibly corresponds to TRBD1 (6 bases). V shed 5 bases and J shed 2 bases, with 13 bases lying between them. The CDR3 length is 15 residues. Germline V lookup: CDR1 MNHNY, CDR2 SVGAGI (reference sequence). CDR3: CASSPQDRTYNEQFF. The CDR3 DNA reads TGTGCCAGCAGTCCCCAGGACAGAACCTACAATGAGCAGTTCTTC.

The chain couples TRBV28 to TRBJ2-7; 10 nucleotides match TRBD2. Trimming took 2 bases from V and 2 from J; bases not matched to a gene: 3. Germline CDR1 reads MDHEN; CDR2 reads SYDVKM. CDR3 size: 15 residues. CDR3 in DNA: TGTGCCAGCAGTTTAGGACTAGCGGAGACCTACGAGCAGTACTTC. Translation: CASSLGLAETYEQYF.

The table lists this clone with a few counts. The CDR3 DNA reads TGCAGCGTTGACTCAGGGCTCGGTCTCAACACTGAAGCTTTCTTT. Its translation is CSVDSGLGLNTEAFF. J is TRBJ1-1 and V is TRBV29-1; D may be TRBD1 (5 bases). CDR1 and CDR2 (germline): SQVTM, ANQGSEA. The CDR3 spans 15 residues. Between the trimmed V and J ends, which lost 3 bases and 2 bases, there was a span of 16 bases.

The J gene is TRBJ2-3, the V gene TRBV27; 10 nucleotides agree with TRBD1. V lost 5 bases to trimming and J lost 10 bases; unmatched junction nucleotides: 15. CDR3 length equals 16 residues. CDR1 is MNHEY, CDR2 SMNVEV, per germline (reference sequence). The CDR3, as DNA: TGTGCCAGCAGTCCCCCCCTCCGACAGGGGGCCAGCCCGCAGTATTTT. Translated: CASSPPLRQGASPQYF.

Many counts were recorded for this clone. The chain is built from TRBV4-2 and TRBJ1-2, with 9 bases aligning to TRBD1. This CDR3 is 14 amino acids long. J gave up 8 bases and V 4 bases, and 8 bases lay outside the gene matches. The germline gives CDR1 LGHNA, CDR2 YNFKEQ. CDR3 sequence: CASSRIQGAEGYTF. The CDR3 region has the DNA TGTGCCAGCAGCCGCATACAGGGGGCAGAGGGCTACACCTTC.

The chain has TRBV6-6 and TRBJ2-2; TRBD2 matches at 7 bases. This CDR3 spans 15 amino acids. Germline values: CDR1 MNHNY, CDR2 SVGAGI (reference sequence). With V trimmed by 6 bases and J by 3 bases, 7 bases remained unmatched. CDR3 loop: CASRAGAADTGELFF. The CDR3 DNA follows: TGTGCCAGCAGGGCGGGAGCGGCAGACACCGGGGAGCTGTTTTTT.

The chain combines TRBV7-9 with TRBJ2-4; maybe TRBD2 (5 bases). Trimming removed 5 bases from V and 9 bases from J, with 11 bases in between. Germline CDR1 and CDR2: SEHNR and FQNEAQ (reference sequence). The CDR3 spans 12 residues. CDR3 sequence reads: CASSIDRGIQYF. The CDR3 bases are TGTGCCAGCAGCATTGACCGGGGCATTCAGTACTTC.

Written as DNA, the CDR3 is TGTGCCACCAGCAGAGCCCCCGCGGAGACCCAGTACTTC. It translates to CATSRAPAETQYF. The chain combines TRBV15 with TRBJ2-5; no definite D call. CDR1 is LNHNV, CDR2 YYDKDF, per germline (reference sequence). V lost 1 base and J 5 bases, leaving 8 bases between the germline ends. The CDR3 length is 13 residues.

The genes are TRBV5-6 and TRBJ2-3; D perhaps matches TRBD1 (5 bases). There are 13 residues in the CDR3. CDR1 is SGHDT and CDR2 is YYEEEE in the germline V gene. Trimming removed 4 bases from V and 5 bases from J, with 11 bases in between. The CDR3: CASSRQGGDTQYF. CDR3 coding DNA: TGTGCCAGCAGCCGCCAGGGTGGAGATACGCAGTATTTT.

This rearrangement joins TRBV9 to TRBJ2-3; D call uncertain. The V and J ends lost 4 bases and 1 base respectively, with 7 bases between them. CDR3 length: 13 residues. The germline V gene encodes CDR1 SGDLS and CDR2 YYNGEE. The CDR3 sequence is CASSMTGTDTQYF. DNA of the CDR3: TGTGCCAGCAGCATGACTGGCACAGATACGCAGTATTTT.

This chain uses TRBV27 with TRBJ2-7; possibly TRBD1 for D (5 bases). This CDR3 comprises 11 residues. The V end was cut by 4 bases, the J end by 9 bases, with 10 bases between. Germline V gene sequence: CDR1 MNHEY, CDR2 SMNVEV (reference sequence). CDR3 region: CASSSTGLQYF. The CDR3 region has the DNA TGTGCCAGCAGTTCTACAGGTTTGCAGTACTTC.

The V gene is TRBV15, the J gene TRBJ2-3; tentatively, D is TRBD1 (6 bases). Trimming left V 1 base short and J 6 bases short, with 20 bases between. From germline, CDR1 is LNHNV and CDR2 YYDKDF (reference sequence). The CDR3 runs to 17 residues. CDR3 sequence: CATSRAGRGGRADTQYF. The CDR3 nucleotides read TGTGCCACCAGCAGAGCAGGCCGTGGGGGCCGGGCGGATACGCAGTATTTT.

The chain employs TRBV29-1 and TRBJ1-3; 8 bases agree with TRBD1. J gave up 3 bases and V 6 bases, and 7 bases lay outside the gene matches. Per germline, CDR1 SQVTM and CDR2 ANQGSEA. There are 14 residues in the CDR3. CDR3 amino acids: CSVDSGGFGNTIYF. The CDR3 DNA reads TGCAGCGTGGATTCAGGGGGCTTTGGAAACACCATATATTTT.

The V call is TRBV5-1, the J call TRBJ2-6, with D possibly being TRBD2 (7 bases). CDR1 is SGHRS and CDR2 is YFSETQ in the germline V gene. V was shortened by 5 bases and J by 2 bases, with 14 bases between the two germline ends. This CDR3 is built from 16 residues. The CDR3 protein is CASRPEGGPGANVLTF. CDR3 nucleotide sequence: TGCGCCAGCAGACCTGAGGGGGGGCCTGGGGCCAACGTCCTGACTTTC.

The CDR3 sequence is CASSPLGGAGELFF. CDR3 DNA sequence: TGTGCCAGCAGTCCCCTGGGGGGGGCCGGGGAGCTGTTTTTT. The chain recombines TRBV2 with TRBJ2-2; 7 bases are shared with TRBD2. Germline V gives CDR1 SNHLY, CDR2 FYNNEI. Germline trimming cut 5 bases from V and 6 bases from J; bases unmatched to any gene: 6. The CDR3 runs 14 residues. The entire variable domain, with the rest obtained from reference TRBV2 and TRBJ2-2, is as follows: EPEVTQTPSHQVTQMGQEVILRCVPISNHLYFYWYRQILGQKVEFLVSFYNNEISEKSEIFDDQFSVERPDGSNFTLKIRSTKLEDSAMYFCASSPLGGAGELFFGEGSRLTVL.

The count of this clone is one. CDR3 loop: CATSREISTGNTIYF. CDR3 coding DNA: TGTGCCACCAGCAGAGAGATTTCGACAGGAAACACCATATATTTT. The V call is TRBV15, the J call TRBJ1-3; D uncertain. Germline lookup yields CDR1 LNHNV and CDR2 YYDKDF (reference sequence). V dropped 0 bases and J dropped 4 bases, with 10 bases sitting between them. The CDR3 totals 15 residues.

CDR3 in DNA: TGCAGCGTTGAGGTCCGGGAGACCCAGTACTTC. Its protein product is CSVEVRETQYF. This chain connects TRBV29-1 to TRBJ2-5, with no clear D. The germline gives CDR1 SQVTM, CDR2 ANQGSEA. V lost 3 bases, J lost 5 bases, and 7 bases lay in between. CDR3 length equals 11 residues.

This clone turned up a few times. This chain uses TRBV19 with TRBJ1-5, with 12 bases that match TRBD1. The CDR3 is 14 amino acids. CDR1 and CDR2 (germline): LNHDA, SQIVND (reference sequence). V lost 4 bases to trimming and J lost 7 bases; unmatched junction nucleotides: 2. CDR3 nucleotides: TGTGCCAGTAGTAGGGGACAGGGGGCCCAGCCCCAGCATTTT. Its protein is CASSRGQGAQPQHF.

The chain uses TRBV5-6 and TRBJ2-7; the D gene is possibly TRBD2 (5 bases). Trimming cost V 0 bases and J 2 bases, with 9 bases left between them. The CDR3 runs 14 residues. Germline V lookup: CDR1 SGHDT, CDR2 YYEEEE. CDR3 in DNA: TGTGCCAGCAGCTTGGGGCGGGTAACCTACGAGCAGTACTTC. It codes for CASSLGRVTYEQYF.

V and J are TRBV11-3 and TRBJ2-7, with D possibly matching TRBD1 (6 bases). V was cut by 5 bases and J by 3 bases, with 14 bases left in between. Germline-derived CDR1 and CDR2 are SGHNT and YENEEA. This CDR3 is built from 14 residues. CDR3 nucleotides: TGTGCCAGCAGCATCGACAGGAATAGCTACGAGCAGTACTTC. Its translation is CASSIDRNSYEQYF.